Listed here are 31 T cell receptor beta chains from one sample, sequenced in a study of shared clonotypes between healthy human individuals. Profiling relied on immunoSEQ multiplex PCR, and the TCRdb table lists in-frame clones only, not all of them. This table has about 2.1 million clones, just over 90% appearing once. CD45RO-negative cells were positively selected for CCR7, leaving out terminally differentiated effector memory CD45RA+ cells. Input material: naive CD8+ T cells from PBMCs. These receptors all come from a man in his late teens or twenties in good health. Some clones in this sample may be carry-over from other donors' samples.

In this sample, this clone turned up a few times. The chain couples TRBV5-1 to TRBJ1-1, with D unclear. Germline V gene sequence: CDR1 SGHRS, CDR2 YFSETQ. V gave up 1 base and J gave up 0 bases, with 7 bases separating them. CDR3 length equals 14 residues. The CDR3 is CASSLIGLNTEAFF. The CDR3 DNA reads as TGCGCCAGCAGCTTGATAGGGTTGAACACTGAAGCTTTCTTT.

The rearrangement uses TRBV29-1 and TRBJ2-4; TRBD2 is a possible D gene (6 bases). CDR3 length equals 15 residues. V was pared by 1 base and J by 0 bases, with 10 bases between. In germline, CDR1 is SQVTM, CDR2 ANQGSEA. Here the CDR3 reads CSVEGGELAKNIQYF. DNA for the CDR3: TGCAGCGTTGAAGGGGGGGAGTTAGCCAAAAACATTCAGTACTTC.

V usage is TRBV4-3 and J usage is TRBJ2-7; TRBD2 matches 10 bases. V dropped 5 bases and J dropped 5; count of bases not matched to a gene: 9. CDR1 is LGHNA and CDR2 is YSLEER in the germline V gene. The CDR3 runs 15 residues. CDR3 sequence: CASSGRSGRLDEQYF. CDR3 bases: TGCGCCAGCAGCGGCCGTAGCGGGAGGTTGGACGAGCAGTACTTC.

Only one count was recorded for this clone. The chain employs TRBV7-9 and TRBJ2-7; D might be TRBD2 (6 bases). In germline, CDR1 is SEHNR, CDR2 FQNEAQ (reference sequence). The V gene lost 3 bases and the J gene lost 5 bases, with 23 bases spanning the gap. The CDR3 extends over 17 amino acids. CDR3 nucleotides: TGTGCCAGCAGCTTTTCCGCACTCCGGGAGAGTGGGCACGAGCAGTACTTC. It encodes CASSFSALRESGHEQYF.

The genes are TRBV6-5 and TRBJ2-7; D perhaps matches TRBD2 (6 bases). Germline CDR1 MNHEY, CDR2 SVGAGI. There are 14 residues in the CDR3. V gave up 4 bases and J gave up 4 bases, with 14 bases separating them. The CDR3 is CASSWGLTAYEQYF. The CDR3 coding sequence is TGTGCCAGCAGTTGGGGACTTACAGCTTACGAGCAGTACTTC.

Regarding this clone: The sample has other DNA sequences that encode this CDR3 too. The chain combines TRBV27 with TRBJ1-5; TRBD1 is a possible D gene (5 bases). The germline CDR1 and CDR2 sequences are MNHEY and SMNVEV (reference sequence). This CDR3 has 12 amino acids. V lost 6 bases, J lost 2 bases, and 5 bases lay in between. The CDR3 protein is CASRTGNQPQHF. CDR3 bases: TGTGCCAGCAGGACAGGCAATCAGCCCCAGCATTTT.

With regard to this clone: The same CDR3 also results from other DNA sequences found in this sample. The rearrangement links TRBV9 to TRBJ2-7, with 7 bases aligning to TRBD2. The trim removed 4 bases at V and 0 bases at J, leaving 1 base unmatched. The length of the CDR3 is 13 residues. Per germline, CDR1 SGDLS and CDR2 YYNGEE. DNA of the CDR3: TGTGCCAGCAGCCCGGGAGGCTCCTACGAGCAGTACTTC. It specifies CASSPGGSYEQYF.

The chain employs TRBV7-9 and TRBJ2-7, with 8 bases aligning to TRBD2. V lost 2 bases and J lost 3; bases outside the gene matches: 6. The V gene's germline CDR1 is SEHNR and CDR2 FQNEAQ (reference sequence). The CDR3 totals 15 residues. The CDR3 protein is CASSLRAGDFYEQYF. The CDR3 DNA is TGTGCCAGCAGCTTAAGAGCGGGGGACTTCTACGAGCAGTACTTC. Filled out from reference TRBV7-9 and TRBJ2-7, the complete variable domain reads DTGVSQNPRHKITKRGQNVTFRCDPISEHNRLYWYRQTLGQGPEFLTYFQNEAQLEKSRLLSDRFSAERPKGSFSTLEIQRTEQGDSAMYLCASSLRAGDFYEQYFGPGTRLTVT.

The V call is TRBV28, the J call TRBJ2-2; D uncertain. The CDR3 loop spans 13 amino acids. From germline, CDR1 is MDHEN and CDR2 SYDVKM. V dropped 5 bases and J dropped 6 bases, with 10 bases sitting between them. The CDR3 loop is CASSEMWPGELFF. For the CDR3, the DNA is TGTGCCAGCAGTGAAATGTGGCCCGGGGAGCTGTTTTTT. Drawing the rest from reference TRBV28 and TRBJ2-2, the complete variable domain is DVKVTQSSRYLVKRTGEKVFLECVQDMDHENMFWYRQDPGLGLRLIYFSYDVKMKEKGDIPEGYSVSREKKERFSLILESASTNQTSMYLCASSEMWPGELFFGEGSRLTVL.

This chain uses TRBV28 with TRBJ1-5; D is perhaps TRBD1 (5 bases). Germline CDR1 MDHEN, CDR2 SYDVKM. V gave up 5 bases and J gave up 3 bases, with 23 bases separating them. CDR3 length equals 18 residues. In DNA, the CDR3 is TGTGCCAGCAGTCCCCGTGATCAAGGGGATCCCAACAATCAGCCCCAGCATTTT. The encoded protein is CASSPRDQGDPNNQPQHF.

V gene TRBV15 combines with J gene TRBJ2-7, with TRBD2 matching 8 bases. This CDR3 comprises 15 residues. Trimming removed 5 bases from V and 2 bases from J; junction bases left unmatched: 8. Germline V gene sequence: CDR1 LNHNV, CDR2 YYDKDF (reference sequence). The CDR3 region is CATSLGGEGAYEQYF. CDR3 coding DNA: TGTGCCACCAGCCTCGGGGGGGAGGGGGCCTACGAGCAGTACTTC.

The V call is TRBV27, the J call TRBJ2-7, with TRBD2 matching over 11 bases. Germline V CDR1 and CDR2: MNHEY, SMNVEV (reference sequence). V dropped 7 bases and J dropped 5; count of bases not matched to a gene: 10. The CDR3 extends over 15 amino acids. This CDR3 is CASNPRLAGPHEQYF. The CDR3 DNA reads TGTGCCAGCAACCCGAGACTAGCGGGACCCCACGAGCAGTACTTC.

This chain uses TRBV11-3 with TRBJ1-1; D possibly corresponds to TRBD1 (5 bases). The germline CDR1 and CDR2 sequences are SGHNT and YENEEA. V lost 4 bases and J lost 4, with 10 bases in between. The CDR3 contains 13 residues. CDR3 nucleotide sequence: TGTGCCAGCAGCTGGGGGACGGGCACTGAAGCTTTCTTT. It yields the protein CASSWGTGTEAFF. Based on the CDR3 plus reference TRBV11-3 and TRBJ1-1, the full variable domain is EAGVVQSPRYKIIEKKQPVAFWCNPISGHNTLYWYLQNLGQGPELLIRYENEEAVDDSQLPKDRFSAERLKGVDSTLKIQPAELGDSAVYLCASSWGTGTEAFFGQGTRLTVV.

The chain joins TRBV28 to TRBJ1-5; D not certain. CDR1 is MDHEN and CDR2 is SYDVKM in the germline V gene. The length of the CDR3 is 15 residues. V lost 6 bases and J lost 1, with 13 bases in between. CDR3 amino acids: CASSRGFESNQPQHF. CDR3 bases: TGTGCCAGCAGCCGCGGGTTTGAGAGCAATCAGCCCCAGCATTTT.

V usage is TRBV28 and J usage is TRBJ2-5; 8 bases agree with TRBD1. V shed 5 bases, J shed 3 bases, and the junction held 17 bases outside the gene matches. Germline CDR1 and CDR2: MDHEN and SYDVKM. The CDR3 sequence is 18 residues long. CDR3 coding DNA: TGTGCCAGCAGTCCGGGGACAGGAGAAGAGGACCAGGAAGAGACCCAGTACTTC. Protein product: CASSPGTGEEDQEETQYF.

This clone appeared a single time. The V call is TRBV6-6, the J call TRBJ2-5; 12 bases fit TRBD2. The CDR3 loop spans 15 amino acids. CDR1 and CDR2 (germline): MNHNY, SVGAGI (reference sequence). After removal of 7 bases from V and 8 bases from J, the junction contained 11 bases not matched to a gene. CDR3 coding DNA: TGTGCCAGCACCGACAGGACTAGCGGGATCCAAACCCAGTACTTC. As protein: CASTDRTSGIQTQYF.

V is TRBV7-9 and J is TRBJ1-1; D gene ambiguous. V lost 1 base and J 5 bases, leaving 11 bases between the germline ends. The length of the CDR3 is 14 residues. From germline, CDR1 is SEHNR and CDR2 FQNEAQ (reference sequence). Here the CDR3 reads CASSLGLTGTEAFF. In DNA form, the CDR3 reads TGTGCCAGCAGCTTAGGACTTACGGGGACTGAAGCTTTCTTT.

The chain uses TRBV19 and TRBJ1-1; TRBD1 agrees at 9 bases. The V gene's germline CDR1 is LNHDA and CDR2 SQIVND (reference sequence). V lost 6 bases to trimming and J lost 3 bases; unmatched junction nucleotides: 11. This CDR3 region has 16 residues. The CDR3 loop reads CASSDSLGQGDTEAFF. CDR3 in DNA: TGTGCCAGTAGCGACTCTTTGGGACAGGGCGACACTGAAGCTTTCTTT.

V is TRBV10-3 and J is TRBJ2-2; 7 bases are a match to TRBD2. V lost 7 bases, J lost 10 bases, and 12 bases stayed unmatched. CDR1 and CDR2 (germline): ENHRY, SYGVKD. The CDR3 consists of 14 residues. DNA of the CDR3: TGTGCCATCACGGAAGAGCGGGGCGGTGAGGAGCTGTTTTTT. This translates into CAITEERGGEELFF.

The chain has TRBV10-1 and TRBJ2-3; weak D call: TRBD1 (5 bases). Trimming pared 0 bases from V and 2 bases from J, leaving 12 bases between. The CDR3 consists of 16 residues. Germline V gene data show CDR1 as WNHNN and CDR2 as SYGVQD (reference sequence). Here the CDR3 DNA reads TGCGCCAGCAGTGAGTCCCAGGGCCACTACACAGATACGCAGTATTTT. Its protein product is CASSESQGHYTDTQYF.

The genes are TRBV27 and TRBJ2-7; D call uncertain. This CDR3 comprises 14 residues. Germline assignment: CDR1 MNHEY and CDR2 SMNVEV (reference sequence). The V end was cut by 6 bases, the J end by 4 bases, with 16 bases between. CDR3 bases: TGTGCCAGCAGCATTCGTATACCTAGGTACGAGCAGTACTTC. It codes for CASSIRIPRYEQYF.

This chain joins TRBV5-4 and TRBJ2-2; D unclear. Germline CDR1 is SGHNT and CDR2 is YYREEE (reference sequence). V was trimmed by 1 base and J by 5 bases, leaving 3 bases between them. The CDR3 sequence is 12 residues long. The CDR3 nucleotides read TGTGCCAGCAGCTTGTGGACCGGGGAGCTGTTTTTT. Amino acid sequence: CASSLWTGELFF. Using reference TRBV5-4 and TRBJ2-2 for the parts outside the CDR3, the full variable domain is ETGVTQSPTHLIKTRGQQVTLRCSSQSGHNTVSWYQQALGQGPQFIFQYYREEENGRGNFPPRFSGLQFPNYSSELNVNALELDDSALYLCASSLWTGELFFGEGSRLTVL.

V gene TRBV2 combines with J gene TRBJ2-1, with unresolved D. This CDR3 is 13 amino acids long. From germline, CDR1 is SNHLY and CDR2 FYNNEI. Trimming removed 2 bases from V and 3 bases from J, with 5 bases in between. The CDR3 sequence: CASSETDYNEQFF. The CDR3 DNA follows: TGTGCCAGCAGTGAAACAGACTACAATGAGCAGTTCTTC.

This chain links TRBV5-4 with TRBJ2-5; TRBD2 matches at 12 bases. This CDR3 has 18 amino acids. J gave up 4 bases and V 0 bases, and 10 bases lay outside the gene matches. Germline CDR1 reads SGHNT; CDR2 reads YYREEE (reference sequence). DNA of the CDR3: TGTGCCAGCAGCTTGGGGCCTAGCGGGAGGGCCGGGGGAGAGACCCAGTACTTC. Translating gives CASSLGPSGRAGGETQYF.

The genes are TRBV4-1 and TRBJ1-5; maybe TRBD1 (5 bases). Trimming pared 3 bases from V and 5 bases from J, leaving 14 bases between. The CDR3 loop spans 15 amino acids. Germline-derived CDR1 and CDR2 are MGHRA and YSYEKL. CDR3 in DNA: TGCGCCAGCAGCCAGGCCGACAGTTTCTATCAGCCCCAGCATTTT. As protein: CASSQADSFYQPQHF.

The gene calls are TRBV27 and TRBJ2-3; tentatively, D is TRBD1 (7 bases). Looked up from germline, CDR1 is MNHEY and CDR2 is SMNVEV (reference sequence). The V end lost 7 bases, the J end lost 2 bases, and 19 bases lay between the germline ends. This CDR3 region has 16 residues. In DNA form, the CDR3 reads TGTGCCAGCAATTCAGGGGGGAGATTACCCACAGATACGCAGTATTTT. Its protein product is CASNSGGRLPTDTQYF.

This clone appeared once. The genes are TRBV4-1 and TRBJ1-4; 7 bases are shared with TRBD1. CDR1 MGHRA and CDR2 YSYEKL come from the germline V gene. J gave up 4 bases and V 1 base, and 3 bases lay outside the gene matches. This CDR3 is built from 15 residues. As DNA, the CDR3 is TGCGCCAGCAGCCAAGTGACAGGGATTAATGAAAAACTGTTTTTT. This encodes CASSQVTGINEKLFF.

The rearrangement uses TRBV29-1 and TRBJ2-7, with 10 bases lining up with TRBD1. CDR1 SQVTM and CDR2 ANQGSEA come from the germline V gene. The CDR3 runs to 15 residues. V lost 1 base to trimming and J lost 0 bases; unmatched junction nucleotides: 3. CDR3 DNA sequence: TGCAGCGTTGAAGGGACAGGGGGTTTCTCCTACGAGCAGTACTTC. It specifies CSVEGTGGFSYEQYF.

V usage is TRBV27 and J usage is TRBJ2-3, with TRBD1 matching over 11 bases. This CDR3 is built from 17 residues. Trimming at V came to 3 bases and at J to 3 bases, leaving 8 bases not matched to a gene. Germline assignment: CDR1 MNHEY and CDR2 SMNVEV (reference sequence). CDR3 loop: CASSFLLGQGATDTQYF. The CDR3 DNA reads TGTGCCAGCAGTTTTTTGTTAGGACAGGGGGCAACAGATACGCAGTATTTT.

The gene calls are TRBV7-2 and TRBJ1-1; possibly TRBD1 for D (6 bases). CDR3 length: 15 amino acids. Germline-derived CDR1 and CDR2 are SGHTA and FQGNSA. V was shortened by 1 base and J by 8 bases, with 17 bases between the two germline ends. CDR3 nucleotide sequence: TGTGCCAGCAGCTTAGAACTGGGGGGGCCCCACGAAGCTTTCTTT. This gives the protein CASSLELGGPHEAFF.

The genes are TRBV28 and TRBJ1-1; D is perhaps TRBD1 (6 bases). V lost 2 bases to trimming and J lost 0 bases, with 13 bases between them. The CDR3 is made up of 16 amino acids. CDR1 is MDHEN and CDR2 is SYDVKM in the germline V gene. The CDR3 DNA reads TGTGCCAGCAGTTTACTACTACAGGGAATGAACACTGAAGCTTTCTTT. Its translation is CASSLLLQGMNTEAFF.